These 6 T cell receptor beta chains originate from one sample sequenced in a study of blood T cell repertoires in COVID-19. Method: immunoSEQ multiplex PCR; TCRdb's copy keeps in-frame clones and lacks some. The table lists approximately 100,000 clones, more than 70% of them singletons. Sequences were obtained from peripheral blood. These receptors came from a woman of 80 years or more in a cohort sampled during active COVID-19.

The rearrangement links TRBV19 to TRBJ2-7; 8 bases are a match to TRBD2. The CDR3 consists of 15 residues. The V segment lost 5 bases and the J segment 9 bases; nucleotides outside the gene matches: 15. Looked up from germline, CDR1 is LNHDA and CDR2 is SQIVND (reference sequence). The DNA of the CDR3 is TGTGCCAGTAGTGACCCGGGGGGGACTTTACGAGGGCAGTACTTC. Its protein product is CASSDPGGTLRGQYF.

As concerns this clone: Mismatch with germline at one junction end may stem from a read error. This rearrangement joins TRBV19 to TRBJ2-1; 8 positions agree with TRBD2. CDR1 is LNHDA, CDR2 SQIVND, per germline (reference sequence). The CDR3 length is 15 residues. In DNA form, the CDR3 reads TGTGCCAATAGTATTCAAGCGGGAGCGGTCAATGAGCAGTTCTTC. This gives the protein CANSIQAGAVNEQFF.

V and J are TRBV28 and TRBJ1-2, with a possible D match to TRBD1 (5 bases). Per the germline V gene, CDR1 is MDHEN and CDR2 is SYDVKM. This CDR3 comprises 14 residues. V was cut by 5 bases and J by 4 bases, with 14 bases left in between. The CDR3 loop is CASSSTGGSYGYTF. The CDR3 nucleotides read TGTGCCAGCAGTAGCACGGGGGGGAGCTATGGCTACACCTTC.

This clone showed up just once. V gene TRBV5-1 combines with J gene TRBJ1-2, with D tentatively TRBD1 (5 bases). Trimming took off 0 bases at V and 0 bases at J, with 12 bases between the two ends. CDR3 length: 16 residues. Germline V gives CDR1 SGHRS, CDR2 YFSETQ. The CDR3 sequence: CASSLESRATNYGYTF. The CDR3 region has the DNA TGCGCCAGCAGCTTGGAATCCAGGGCAACTAACTATGGCTACACCTTC.

V is TRBV5-4 and J is TRBJ2-1; no clear D. Germline V gene sequence: CDR1 SGHNT, CDR2 YYREEE (reference sequence). The V gene lost 2 bases and the J gene lost 5 bases, with 2 bases spanning the gap. CDR3 length: 11 amino acids. The CDR3 DNA reads TGTGCCAGCAGCTTCGACAATGAGCAGTTCTTC. Residues: CASSFDNEQFF. Supplemented by reference TRBV5-4 and TRBJ2-1, the full variable domain reads ETGVTQSPTHLIKTRGQQVTLRCSSQSGHNTVSWYQQALGQGPQFIFQYYREEENGRGNFPPRFSGLQFPNYSSELNVNALELDDSALYLCASSFDNEQFFGPGTRLTVL.

The rearrangement joins TRBV6-5 to TRBJ2-7; 10 positions agree with TRBD2. The CDR3 has 15 amino acids. Germline V gene data show CDR1 as MNHEY and CDR2 as SVGAGI. With 2 bases clipped from V and 3 bases from J, the junction kept 4 bases outside the gene matches. The DNA for the CDR3 is TGTGCCAGCAGTTACACCTTAGCGGGGGGCTACGAGCAGTACTTC. Protein: CASSYTLAGGYEQYF.